These 17 T cell receptor beta chains originate from one sample sequenced in a study of CD8 T cells in Susac syndrome (dated by TCRdb to about 2019). The library came from the immunoSEQ multiplex PCR assay. RNA was extracted using the RNeasy kit, and roughly 0.5 to 1 microgram was reverse transcribed with random hexamers. TCRdb redid the processing of the public reads, applying fastp at Q25 and MiXCR, and retained in-frame beta chains. CDR3 protein sequences are deduplicated, and each keeps its most common genes and DNA. The sample data list some 300,000 distinct CDR3 sequences, and around 91% of these were observed just once. About 0.17% of the sample goes to the ten largest clones. The sample taken for sequencing was CD8+ T cells from PBMCs. These receptors all stem from a human donor with multiple sclerosis.

The genes are TRBV7-3 and TRBJ2-1; 16 bases line up with TRBD2. The germline V gene has CDR1 SGHTA and CDR2 FQGTGA. The CDR3 runs to 19 residues. With 5 bases clipped from V and 1 base from J, the junction kept 8 bases outside the gene matches. In DNA, the CDR3 is TGTGCCAGCAGCCCGGGACTAGCGGGGGGGATCGAGTCCTACAATGAGCAGTTCTTC. This codes for CASSPGLAGGIESYNEQFF.

This clonotype was picked up one time. The junction departs from germline at one end; a sequencing error may be responsible. The chain uses TRBV24-1 and TRBJ2-3; D uncertain. Germline values: CDR1 KGHDR, CDR2 SFDVKD. This CDR3 has 17 amino acids. CDR3 sequence reads: CAASDLRGRSSTDTQYF. DNA for the CDR3: TGTGCCGCCAGTGATTTACGAGGACGATCTAGCACAGATACGCAGTATTTT.

The V and J genes are TRBV3-1 and TRBJ1-1; possible D gene TRBD1, 6 bases. This CDR3 region has 11 residues. The V end was cut by 8 bases, the J end by 4 bases, with 8 bases between. Germline V CDR1 and CDR2: LGHDT, YNNKEL (reference sequence). DNA for the CDR3: TGTGCCAGCGAGGGGGGCACTGAAGCTTTCTTT. It yields the protein CASEGGTEAFF.

For the CDR3, the DNA is TGCAGTGCCTTCCCACTAGCGGGAGACACGTACGAGCAGTACTTC. Translated: CSAFPLAGDTYEQYF. The V call is TRBV20-1, the J call TRBJ2-7, with 11 nucleotides matching TRBD2. Unmatched junction bases numbered 11, after V lost 6 bases and J lost 4 bases. Germline loops: CDR1 DFQATT, CDR2 SNEGSKA (reference sequence). The CDR3 totals 15 residues.

This chain joins TRBV27 and TRBJ2-2, with D unclear. CDR3 length equals 16 residues. Germline lookup yields CDR1 MNHEY and CDR2 SMNVEV (reference sequence). Trimming pared 0 bases from V and 3 bases from J, leaving 11 bases between. As DNA, the CDR3 is TGTGCCAGCAGTTTATCTGTGGGCTTCGACACCGGGGAGCTGTTTTTT. This encodes CASSLSVGFDTGELFF.

The rearrangement joins TRBV5-5 to TRBJ1-4; D unresolved. This CDR3 region has 14 residues. Per germline, CDR1 SGHKS and CDR2 YYEKEE (reference sequence). V was pared by 7 bases and J by 5 bases, with 15 bases between. The CDR3 spells CASEDGGFNEKLFF. The CDR3 DNA is TGTGCCAGCGAGGATGGAGGGTTCAATGAAAAACTGTTTTTT. Full variable domain (remainder filled in from reference TRBV5-5 and TRBJ1-4): DAGVTQSPTHLIKTRGQQVTLRCSPISGHKSVSWYQQVLGQGPQFIFQYYEKEERGRGNFPDRFSARQFPNYSSELNVNALLLGDSALYLCASEDGGFNEKLFFGSGTQLSVL.

This rearrangement joins TRBV25-1 to TRBJ2-1; perhaps TRBD1 as D (5 bases). The germline V gene encodes CDR1 MGHDK and CDR2 SYGVNS. The V end was cut by 4 bases, the J end by 0 bases, with 10 bases between. This CDR3 is built from 15 residues. CDR3 bases: TGTGCCAGCAGTGGAACAGGCTTCTCCTACAATGAGCAGTTCTTC. It yields the protein CASSGTGFSYNEQFF.

The chain joins TRBV29-1 to TRBJ2-1; D not resolved. With 1 base removed from V and 13 bases from J, the gap between germline ends came to 20 bases. CDR1 and CDR2 (germline): SQVTM, ANQGSEA. The CDR3 spans 14 residues. As DNA, the CDR3 is TGCAGCGTTGAAGCTTCGTCGATTCTCGCGGCCCAGTTCTTC. This translates into CSVEASSILAAQFF.

The chain has TRBV5-1 and TRBJ2-5; 9 bases are a match to TRBD1. V shed 1 base and J 4 bases; nucleotides not matched to a gene: 8. Germline assignment: CDR1 SGHRS and CDR2 YFSETQ. This CDR3 is built from 16 residues. The chain's CDR3 is CASSLYTGGVPETQYF. The CDR3, as DNA: TGCGCCAGCAGCTTGTATACAGGGGGCGTACCAGAGACCCAGTACTTC.

The DNA for the CDR3 is TGCAGTGCTAGAGATATGGTAGGGGGGATCTACGAGCAGTACTTC. Translating it yields CSARDMVGGIYEQYF. The chain couples TRBV20-1 to TRBJ2-7, with D perhaps being TRBD1 or TRBD2 (6 bases each). V lost 0 bases, J lost 3 bases, and 15 bases lay in between. The CDR3 spans 15 residues. Per germline, CDR1 DFQATT and CDR2 SNEGSKA (reference sequence).

V is TRBV10-3 and J is TRBJ2-7; tentatively, D is TRBD1 or TRBD2 (5 bases each). The ends were cut back, 8 bases at V and 0 bases at J, with 14 bases in the middle. Germline V lookup: CDR1 ENHRY, CDR2 SYGVKD. CDR3 size: 14 residues. CDR3 sequence (DNA): TGTGCCATCTCACGGGACGGTAGCTCCTACGAGCAGTACTTC. This codes for CAISRDGSSYEQYF.

The V and J genes are TRBV15 and TRBJ2-1; 9 nucleotides line up with TRBD2. The CDR3 length is 16 residues. Germline V gives CDR1 LNHNV, CDR2 YYDKDF (reference sequence). With V trimmed by 0 bases and J by 6 bases, 6 bases remained unmatched. CDR3 sequence: CATSRDGAGGPNEQFF. The CDR3, as DNA: TGTGCCACCAGCAGAGATGGGGCGGGGGGGCCCAATGAGCAGTTCTTC. Full variable domain (rest looked up from reference TRBV15 and TRBJ2-1): DAMVIQNPRYQVTQFGKPVTLSCSQTLNHNVMYWYQQKSSQAPKLLFHYYDKDFNNEADTPDNFQSRRPNTSFCFLDIRSPGLGDTAMYLCATSRDGAGGPNEQFFGPGTRLTVL.

The rearrangement links TRBV5-5 to TRBJ1-5, with D unresolved. V was clipped by 4 bases and J by 4 bases, with 12 bases between them. The length of the CDR3 is 14 residues. CDR1 and CDR2 from the germline V gene are SGHKS and YYEKEE (reference sequence). Here the CDR3 DNA reads TGTGCCAGCAGCCCGAGGGCGGAAAATCAGCCCCAGCATTTT. Translated, it gives CASSPRAENQPQHF.

The rearrangement joins TRBV27 to TRBJ2-1, with D tentatively TRBD1 (5 bases). Trimming shortened V by 5 bases and J by 10 bases, and 12 bases separated the two germline ends. Germline CDR1 is MNHEY and CDR2 is SMNVEV (reference sequence). The CDR3 contains 12 residues. The CDR3 region is CASSTQGSEQFF. The CDR3 DNA is TGTGCCAGCAGTACGCAGGGTTCGGAGCAGTTCTTC.

The rearrangement uses TRBV15 and TRBJ2-2; the match to TRBD2 covers 11 bases. With V trimmed by 0 bases and J by 6 bases, 6 bases remained unmatched. This CDR3 is built from 17 residues. The germline V gene has CDR1 LNHNV and CDR2 YYDKDF (reference sequence). CDR3 protein: CATSRDLTSGSAGELFF. The CDR3 region has the DNA TGTGCCACCAGCAGAGATCTAACTAGCGGGAGTGCCGGGGAGCTGTTTTTT.

This chain uses TRBV3-1 with TRBJ2-1; the match to TRBD2 covers 10 bases. This CDR3 comprises 16 residues. The junction had 6 bases not matched to a gene; V was cut back by 0 bases and J by 7 bases. Per germline, CDR1 LGHDT and CDR2 YNNKEL (reference sequence). CDR3 coding DNA: TGTGCCAGCAGCCAAGAAGCGGGAGGGCAAGATAATGAGCAGTTCTTC. The encoded protein is CASSQEAGGQDNEQFF.

This clonotype was detected only once. This chain connects TRBV27 to TRBJ2-7; 9 nucleotides line up with TRBD1. After removal of 3 bases from V and 4 bases from J, the junction contained 10 bases not matched to a gene. CDR1 and CDR2 from the germline V gene are MNHEY and SMNVEV (reference sequence). This CDR3 is 16 amino acids long. Here the CDR3 DNA reads TGTGCCAGCAGTTTGGGGGCCGGGACAGGGACATACGAGCAGTACTTC. It is translated as CASSLGAGTGTYEQYF.